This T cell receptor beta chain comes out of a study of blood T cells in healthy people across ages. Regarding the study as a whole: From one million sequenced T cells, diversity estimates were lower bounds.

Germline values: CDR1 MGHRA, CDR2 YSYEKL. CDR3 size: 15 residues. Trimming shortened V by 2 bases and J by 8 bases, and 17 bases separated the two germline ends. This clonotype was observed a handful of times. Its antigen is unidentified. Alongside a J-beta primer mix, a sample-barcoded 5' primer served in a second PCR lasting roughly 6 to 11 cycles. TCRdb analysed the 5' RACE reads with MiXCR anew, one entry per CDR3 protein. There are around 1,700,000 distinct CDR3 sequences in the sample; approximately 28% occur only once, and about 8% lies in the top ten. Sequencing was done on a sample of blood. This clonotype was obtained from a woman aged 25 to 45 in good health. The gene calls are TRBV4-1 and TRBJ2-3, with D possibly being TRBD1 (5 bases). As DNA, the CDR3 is TGCGCCAGCAGCCAACCACCCCAGGGAATAGGTACGCAGTATTTT. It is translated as CASSQPPQGIGTQYF.